These 13 T cell receptor beta chains were sequenced from one sample in a study of somatic mutations in cytotoxic T cells in rheumatoid arthritis. The assay was immunoSEQ multiplex PCR, and TCRdb's table has in-frame clones only and misses some. This repertoire shows about 26,000 clones, about four fifths found once; its top ten account for around 5%. The sample taken for sequencing was CD8+ T cells sorted from blood. These TCRs come from a man aged 50 to 60 in good health.

This clone was counted a few times. At one end, the junction sequence differs from germline, possibly due to a read error. The chain carries TRBV10-2 and TRBJ2-7, with TRBD2 matching over 9 bases. This CDR3 region has 11 residues. The germline V gene encodes CDR1 WSHSY and CDR2 SAAADI. CDR3 sequence: CASRDSGSSLF. In DNA, the CDR3 is TGCGCCAGCAGAGATAGCGGGAGCTCTCTTTTC.

This clone appeared once. The chain carries TRBV4-1 and TRBJ2-7; 7 bases agree with TRBD1. With V trimmed by 1 base and J by 2 bases, 5 bases remained unmatched. CDR1 and CDR2 from the germline V gene are MGHRA and YSYEKL. The CDR3 contains 15 residues. The CDR3 nucleotides are TGCGCCAGCAGCCAAGTTGGGGACAGAGCCTACGAGCAGTACTTC. It is translated as CASSQVGDRAYEQYF.

Turning to this clone: The identical CDR3 is also encoded by other nucleotide sequences in the sample. The rearrangement uses TRBV27 and TRBJ2-1, with 7 bases identical to TRBD2. This CDR3 is 16 amino acids long. Germline values: CDR1 MNHEY, CDR2 SMNVEV (reference sequence). Unmatched junction bases numbered 4, after V lost 2 bases and J lost 0 bases. CDR3 in amino acids: CASSLIGGSSYNEQFF. In DNA form, the CDR3 reads TGTGCCAGCAGTTTAATCGGCGGGAGCTCCTACAATGAGCAGTTCTTC.

This clone was observed a single time. At one end, the junction sequence differs from germline, possibly due to a read error. This CDR3 reads CPSPNSRDRGPDTQYF. CDR3 in DNA: TGCCCCAGCCCTAACTCGAGGGACAGGGGCCCAGATACGCAGTATTTT. The rearrangement uses TRBV10-1 and TRBJ2-3, with 10 positions matching TRBD1. CDR3 size: 16 residues. CDR1 is WNHNN, CDR2 SYGVQD, per germline (reference sequence).

The chain carries TRBV28 and TRBJ1-2; D possibly corresponds to TRBD1 (5 bases). V gave up 3 bases and J gave up 4 bases, with 21 bases separating them. This CDR3 is 17 amino acids long. The germline V gene has CDR1 MDHEN and CDR2 SYDVKM. The CDR3 reads CASSFSRYEGSGYGYTF. The CDR3 region has the DNA TGTGCCAGCAGTTTCTCCCGGTATGAGGGGTCCGGCTATGGCTACACCTTC.

The V and J genes are TRBV7-9 and TRBJ1-4, with a possible D match to TRBD1 (5 bases). CDR3 length equals 15 residues. V was shortened by 5 bases and J by 5 bases, with 15 bases between the two germline ends. CDR1 SEHNR and CDR2 FQNEAQ come from the germline V gene (reference sequence). Here the CDR3 reads CASSVQVVGNEKLFF. The DNA for the CDR3 is TGTGCCAGCAGCGTACAGGTAGTAGGGAATGAAAAACTGTTTTTT.

This rearrangement joins TRBV5-1 to TRBJ2-1; D call uncertain. Trimming removed 0 bases from V and 6 bases from J, with 7 bases in between. The CDR3 loop spans 13 amino acids. CDR1 and CDR2 (germline): SGHRS, YFSETQ. The CDR3, as DNA: TGCGCCAGCAGCTTGGGCGGCGCCAATGAGCAGTTCTTC. Translation: CASSLGGANEQFF.

This chain links TRBV2 with TRBJ2-7; 8 positions match TRBD2. This CDR3 contains 12 residues. Unmatched junction bases numbered 5, after V lost 7 bases and J lost 6 bases. Germline V gene data show CDR1 as SNHLY and CDR2 as FYNNEI. CDR3 in DNA: TGTGCCAGCATCCAGCGGGGGCGCGAGCAGTACTTC. Translating gives CASIQRGREQYF.

This clone was found a few times. The V gene is TRBV4-1, the J gene TRBJ1-5; 7 bases map to TRBD1. V was clipped by 5 bases and J by 4 bases; unmatched bases: 8. The CDR3 length is 15 residues. Germline V gene lookup returns CDR1 MGHRA and CDR2 YSYEKL. DNA for the CDR3: TGCGCCAGCAGCGACCGGGACAGTTCGAATCAGCCCCAGCATTTT. This translates into CASSDRDSSNQPQHF.

V is TRBV4-1 and J is TRBJ1-5; possible D gene TRBD1, 5 bases. CDR1 is MGHRA, CDR2 YSYEKL, per germline. Trimming pared 0 bases from V and 4 bases from J, leaving 19 bases between. This CDR3 has 18 residues. The CDR3 reads CASSQDPRLDRRNQPQHF. For the CDR3, the DNA is TGCGCCAGCAGCCAAGACCCTCGACTTGACAGACGTAATCAGCCCCAGCATTTT.

CDR3 in amino acids: CASSSKYSYEQYF. The CDR3 DNA reads TGTGCCAGCAGCTCTAAATACTCCTACGAGCAGTACTTC. V and J are TRBV7-9 and TRBJ2-7; D not certain. V was pared by 4 bases and J by 0 bases, with 7 bases between. Germline CDR1 is SEHNR and CDR2 is FQNEAQ (reference sequence). This CDR3 spans 13 amino acids.

V gene TRBV7-2 combines with J gene TRBJ2-1; D remains unclear. Germline V gene data show CDR1 as SGHTA and CDR2 as FQGNSA. The V end lost 6 bases, the J end lost 0 bases, and 12 bases lay between the germline ends. The CDR3 covers 15 residues. The CDR3 DNA is TGTGCCAGCAGGGGCCGGGCAAACTCCTACAATGAGCAGTTCTTC. It is translated as CASRGRANSYNEQFF.

The genes are TRBV5-6 and TRBJ2-7; 8 nucleotides align to TRBD2. V was pared by 4 bases and J by 2 bases, with 5 bases of the junction left unmatched. The CDR3 is 14 residues long. The germline CDR1 and CDR2 sequences are SGHDT and YYEEEE. DNA for the CDR3: TGTGCCAGCAGCAGGACGACTAGCGCCTACGAGCAGTACTTC. It translates to CASSRTTSAYEQYF.